This T cell receptor (beta chain) was captured by sequencing in a study of blood T cells in healthy people across ages. Study-wide points: Higher diversity and more naive CD4+ cells were features of long-lived donors, compared to aged donors. As age increased, TCR beta diversity per million T cells fell in a roughly linear fashion. Donor CMV status, an unknown factor, possibly confounded changes in expanded clonotypes.

CDR1 is ENHRY and CDR2 is SYGVKD in the germline V gene. This CDR3 has 18 amino acids. In regard to this clonotype: Its antigen is unidentified. One junction end disagrees with the germline gene, perhaps due to a read error.

Combining a sample-barcoded 5' primer with a J-beta primer mix, a second PCR ran for roughly 6 to 12 cycles. TCRdb reprocessed the 5' RACE reads with MiXCR, giving one entry per CDR3 protein. Counted here are fewer than 1 million distinct CDR3 sequences, approximately 48% occurring once; the ten biggest clones make up roughly a fifth. This sequence joins TRBV10-3 and TRBJ1-1; D remains unclear. This receptor was identified in a man between 60 and 75 years old in good health. Sequencing was done on a sample of blood. CDR3 in amino acids: CASSLATNTLSPNTEAFF. For the CDR3, the DNA is TGTGCCAGCAGTTTAGCGACGAACACCCTCTCGCCGAACACTGAAGCTTTCTTT.